The following is a T cell receptor beta chain sequence with its context. It has no known antigen specificity. No base quality values were provided; no much bigger clone lies one nucleotide off. This sample is drawn from a study of T cell responses to AZD1222 COVID-19 vaccine (dated by TCRdb to the early 2020s). At the level of the whole study: AZD1222 recipients with second doses at about 4 weeks or about 12 weeks were pooled, because spike-specific TCR depth and breadth did not differ between schedules. A total of 233 trial participants underwent TCR sequencing, of whom roughly 210 had received two doses of AZD1222 and around 25 had received two doses of the MenACWY control vaccine. Trial participants were enrolled by age into 18-55, 56-69 and 70-plus year subgroups, with around 140, 26 and 57 TCR-sequenced participants respectively.

Per the publication, the time point label means: baseline before first vaccination. Samples from vaccinated people were obtained from the UK trials COV001 and COV002, which included a single-blind randomized controlled phase 2/3 trial of AZD1222 (ChAdOx1 nCoV-19) in healthy adults. Trial participant PBMC samples were collected at day 0 and day 28 after the second dose for TCRbeta chain sequencing. General findings and caveats noted by the study authors: CD4 TCRs associated with the vaccine covered the entire spike protein, and the dominant responses were in regions 160-218 and 743-854. Spike-specific TCR breadth and depth rose significantly after two AZD1222 doses compared with day 0 and with MenACWY recipients. No day 14 peak-response samples were available, so repertoires were characterized only after the peak T cell response. Most participants were white British and females outnumbered males, and the authors suggested that clonal diversity may have been underestimated. Reportedly, almost half of the unique spike-specific TCRs recognized epitopes lying outside the regions that are mutated in the B.1.351 and B.1.1.7 variants. The 56-69-year group was small, and its depth increase did not reach significance, likely because of low power. Conclusions about previously exposed vaccinees are limited, since just six or seven AZD1222 recipients were seropositive for SARS-CoV-2 at baseline.

From the cysteine through the phenylalanine, the CDR3 covers 14 amino acids. Only the CDR3 DNA is retained, 42 bases long and in frame from the first base. CDR1 and CDR2 are drawn from the germline V gene (reference sequence): SEHNR, FQNEAQ. Trimming takes 6 bases from V and 3 bases from J, and the germline ends sit 14 bases apart. The CDR3 regions of human TCRbeta chains were subjected to immunosequencing. The study's processing was this. Repertoire TCRs were matched against a reference library of SARS-CoV-2-specific TCRs generated with the MIRA antigen-specificity platform. Breadth was defined as the fraction of unique TCRs that were SARS-CoV-2-associated. Depth was defined as the fraction of total T cells that were SARS-CoV-2-associated. Each spike-specific TCR was assigned to its reactive spike region and to a CD4 or CD8 class using the MIRA data. Log10-transformed breadth and depth values were compared by one-way ANOVA with Sidak's multiple comparisons tests. In TCRdb, the immuneACCESS table is reduced to in-frame sequences with V and J assigned. These tables do not hold every clone; where another copy was compared, an unresolved V gene accounts for under half, and the others remain unexplained. Clonal size and the V and J genes are those of that table, whereas D and trimming came from the DNA. This sample lists tens of thousands of clones; about 92% were detected once. The ten largest account for about 3% of the sample.

Specimen: peripheral blood, collected on day 0 of AZD1222 vaccination. The rearranged segments are TRBV7-9 and TRBJ2-5; TRBD1 is perhaps the D gene, given 6 matching bases. The sequence came from an adult in good health. CDR3 region: CASSHRDKEETQYF. DNA sequence: TGTGCCAGCAGTCACCGGGACAAGGAAGAGACCCAGTACTTC.